What follows are 17 T cell receptor beta chains derived from one specimen sequenced in a study of cytomegalovirus exposure and HLA in healthy donors (dated by TCRdb to the late 2010s). The protocol used for the library was the immunoSEQ multiplex PCR assay. For the multiplex PCR, a mixture combining 60 forward primers for TCR Vbeta segments and 13 reverse primers for TCR Jbeta segments was used. TCRdb re-hosts the immuneACCESS table, in-frame sequences only. Its copies lack some clones; in the studies checked, an unresolved V gene accounts for under half of them, and the cause for the rest is not known. This sample comprises over 100,000 clones, roughly 80% of them detected only once. The ten largest clones represent about 1.5% of the sample. Material: PBMCs. The receptor set was obtained from a middle-aged man in good health and CMV-seronegative.

The chain couples TRBV7-2 to TRBJ1-6; D is unresolved. Trimming took off 2 bases at V and 8 bases at J, with 16 bases between the two ends. CDR3 length: 16 residues. In germline, CDR1 is SGHTA, CDR2 FQGNSA. The CDR3 sequence: CASSLLAGLWDSPLHF. The CDR3 coding sequence is TGTGCCAGCAGCTTACTGGCAGGCCTTTGGGATTCACCCCTCCACTTT.

V is TRBV13 and J is TRBJ2-3, with a weak D call TRBD2 (5 bases). Germline assignment: CDR1 PRHDT and CDR2 FYEKMQ (reference sequence). The CDR3 covers 15 residues. V was shortened by 5 bases and J by 3 bases, with 15 bases between the two germline ends. Here the CDR3 DNA reads TGTGCCAGCAGCACGCGACCGGGATCAACAGATACGCAGTATTTT. Translated: CASSTRPGSTDTQYF.

The J gene is TRBJ1-2, the V gene TRBV29-1; D is ambiguous. Germline V gene sequence: CDR1 SQVTM, CDR2 ANQGSEA. Trimming shortened V by 4 bases and J by 4 bases, and 13 bases separated the two germline ends. CDR3 size: 13 residues. CDR3: CSVGPGIFYGYTF. The CDR3 DNA reads TGCAGCGTTGGTCCCGGGATTTTCTATGGCTACACCTTC.

This clone came up a few times. J is TRBJ2-3 and V is TRBV7-9; a possible D gene is TRBD1 (5 bases). Trimming took 3 bases from V and 1 from J, leaving 8 bases between them. Germline CDR1 SEHNR, CDR2 FQNEAQ (reference sequence). This CDR3 contains 14 residues. CDR3: CASSFATGTDTQYF. In DNA form, the CDR3 reads TGTGCCAGCAGCTTTGCGACAGGCACAGATACGCAGTATTTT.

The rearrangement links TRBV29-1 to TRBJ2-7; 9 positions match TRBD1. Per germline, CDR1 SQVTM and CDR2 ANQGSEA. The length of the CDR3 is 13 residues. V shed 4 bases and J 6 bases; nucleotides not matched to a gene: 7. This CDR3 reads CSVVRDRAGEQYF. CDR3 DNA: TGCAGCGTTGTTCGGGACAGGGCAGGCGAGCAGTACTTC.

The V gene is TRBV6-5, the J gene TRBJ1-2; 8 bases are shared with TRBD1. Trimming removed 2 bases from V and 4 bases from J; junction bases left unmatched: 6. CDR3 length: 15 residues. Germline loops: CDR1 MNHEY, CDR2 SVGAGI. In DNA form, the CDR3 reads TGTGCCAGCAGTTACAACCGGGACAGGAGCTATGGCTACACCTTC. This translates into CASSYNRDRSYGYTF.

A single count supports this clone. This chain connects TRBV11-2 to TRBJ1-1; D ambiguous. The CDR3 is 12 residues long. From germline, CDR1 is SGHAT and CDR2 FQNNGV. Between the trimmed V and J ends, which lost 5 bases and 1 base, there was a span of 5 bases. CDR3 DNA: TGTGCCAGCAGCCCCCGGAACACTGAAGCTTTCTTT. Protein sequence: CASSPRNTEAFF.

The CDR3 loop is CASSPRDNLKDTQYF. The CDR3 DNA follows: TGTGCCAGCTCACCACGGGACAACCTAAAGGATACGCAGTATTTT. The chain joins TRBV18 to TRBJ2-3, with D maybe TRBD1 (6 bases). Deletions cut 1 base from V and 6 bases from J, with 14 bases between. This CDR3 spans 15 amino acids. Germline V CDR1 and CDR2: KGHSH, LQKENI.

This clone was detected only once. J is TRBJ2-2 and V is TRBV28, with 8 positions matching TRBD1. Per the germline V gene, CDR1 is MDHEN and CDR2 is SYDVKM. This CDR3 is built from 16 residues. Losses at the gene ends were 2 bases for V and 3 bases for J; bases not matched to a gene: 5. The CDR3 sequence: CASSLRMTGDTGELFF. As DNA, the CDR3 is TGTGCCAGCAGTTTACGCATGACAGGGGACACCGGGGAGCTGTTTTTT. The variable domain in full, completed from reference TRBV28 and TRBJ2-2, reads DVKVTQSSRYLVKRTGEKVFLECVQDMDHENMFWYRQDPGLGLRLIYFSYDVKMKEKGDIPEGYSVSREKKERFSLILESASTNQTSMYLCASSLRMTGDTGELFFGEGSRLTVL.

V and J are TRBV5-6 and TRBJ1-2, with TRBD1 as a possible D gene (6 bases). CDR3 length: 13 amino acids. CDR1 is SGHDT, CDR2 YYEEEE, per germline. The V gene lost 4 bases and the J gene lost 4 bases, with 11 bases spanning the gap. CDR3 in amino acids: CASSPEDSYGYTF. The CDR3, as DNA: TGTGCCAGCAGCCCGGAGGACAGCTATGGCTACACCTTC.

The chain carries TRBV7-2 and TRBJ2-4, with TRBD2 as a possible D gene (5 bases). Per the germline V gene, CDR1 is SGHTA and CDR2 is FQGNSA. Between the trimmed V and J ends, which lost 8 bases and 6 bases, there was a span of 11 bases. CDR3 length: 12 residues. The CDR3 DNA reads as TGTGCCAGCCTCCGGGATGGAAACATTCAGTACTTC. Translation: CASLRDGNIQYF.

V usage is TRBV9 and J usage is TRBJ2-2; maybe TRBD2 (6 bases). This CDR3 region has 14 residues. V was shortened by 0 bases and J by 13 bases, with 16 bases between the two germline ends. The germline V gene encodes CDR1 SGDLS and CDR2 YYNGEE. The CDR3 nucleotides read TGTGCCAGCAGCGTAGGCGGGTTGGGGGGTGTGCTGTTTTTT. Translation gives CASSVGGLGGVLFF. The variable domain in full, completed from reference TRBV9 and TRBJ2-2, reads DSGVTQTPKHLITATGQRVTLRCSPRSGDLSVYWYQQSLDQGLQFLIQYYNGEERAKGNILERFSAQQFPDLHSELNLSSLELGDSALYFCASSVGGLGGVLFFGEGSRLTVL.

This clone was recorded only once. V and J are TRBV19 and TRBJ2-7; TRBD1 matches 9 bases. CDR3 length: 13 residues. Germline-derived CDR1 and CDR2 are LNHDA and SQIVND (reference sequence). With 10 bases clipped from V and 4 bases from J, the junction kept 8 bases outside the gene matches. CDR3 sequence reads: CATTGTGMYEQYF. The CDR3 DNA sequence: TGTGCCACAACCGGGACAGGGATGTACGAGCAGTACTTC.

This clone appeared a few times. The chain is built from TRBV5-6 and TRBJ2-1; 12 bases align to TRBD2. The germline V gene has CDR1 SGHDT and CDR2 YYEEEE. CDR3 length: 16 residues. The J segment lost 6 bases and the V segment lost 4 bases, leaving 8 bases of the junction unmatched. The DNA of the CDR3 is TGTGCCAGCAGCATCCCTAGCGGGAGGGGGTTCAATGAGCAGTTCTTC. Its protein product is CASSIPSGRGFNEQFF.

This clone was counted once. V usage is TRBV10-3 and J usage is TRBJ1-1, with 10 bases lining up with TRBD1. The V segment lost 0 bases and the J segment 5 bases; nucleotides outside the gene matches: 3. The CDR3 sequence is 15 residues long. Germline CDR1 reads ENHRY; CDR2 reads SYGVKD. The CDR3 DNA is TGTGCCATCAGTGAGTCTTGGACAGGGGGGACTGAAGCTTTCTTT. This encodes CAISESWTGGTEAFF.

This clone showed up just a few times. This chain uses TRBV5-7 with TRBJ2-7, with D possibly being TRBD2 (6 bases). TRBV5-7 counts as an open reading frame of uncertain function. The CDR3 has 14 residues. With 3 bases removed from V and 3 bases from J, the gap between germline ends came to 13 bases. CDR3 nucleotide sequence: TGTGCCAGCAGCTGGGGGACTGCCATCTACGAGCAGTACTTC. Translating gives CASSWGTAIYEQYF.

This chain connects TRBV7-9 to TRBJ2-5, with D possibly being TRBD1 (6 bases). The CDR3 extends over 13 amino acids. CDR1 SEHNR and CDR2 FQNEAQ come from the germline V gene (reference sequence). The V gene lost 10 bases and the J gene lost 1 base, with 13 bases spanning the gap. The CDR3 nucleotides are TGTGCCACCGCCGGGACAATCCAAGAGACCCAGTACTTC. Encoded protein: CATAGTIQETQYF.